This passage covers 30 T cell receptor beta chains from one sample sequenced in a study of siplizumab effects on memory and regulatory T cells. Profiled with immunoSEQ multiplex PCR; TCRdb holds only in-frame clones, not every one. The table shows roughly 82,000 clones, with roughly 90% occurring only once. Material: Tregs sorted from blood. The receptors here all came from a human donor in good health.

The chain couples TRBV5-1 to TRBJ2-5; D not certain. The CDR3 consists of 15 residues. Per the germline V gene, CDR1 is SGHRS and CDR2 is YFSETQ. Between the trimmed V and J ends, which lost 5 bases and 0 bases, there was a span of 14 bases. As DNA, the CDR3 is TGCGCCAGCAGATTAATGGAACGGGACCAAGAGACCCAGTACTTC. Protein: CASRLMERDQETQYF.

The chain carries TRBV6-1 and TRBJ1-5; D is perhaps TRBD1 (6 bases). This CDR3 has 15 amino acids. The V gene's germline CDR1 is MNHNS and CDR2 SASEGT. Trimming shortened V by 9 bases and J by 2 bases, and 17 bases separated the two germline ends. CDR3 nucleotide sequence: TGTGCCAGGTGTAAGGGGGGCGAAGGCAATCAGCCCCAGCATTTT. Translation gives CARCKGGEGNQPQHF.

The V call is TRBV27, the J call TRBJ1-1; tentatively, D is TRBD1 (6 bases). Germline CDR1 MNHEY, CDR2 SMNVEV (reference sequence). Deletions cut 6 bases from V and 2 bases from J, with 16 bases between. The CDR3 covers 15 residues. The CDR3 DNA is TGTGCCAGCAGCTCACGCTGGGGGCCAAACACTGAAGCTTTCTTT. As protein: CASSSRWGPNTEAFF.

The V gene is TRBV4-3, the J gene TRBJ1-3, with D uncertain. The germline V gene has CDR1 LGHNA and CDR2 YSLEER. The CDR3 contains 16 residues. Between the trimmed V and J ends, which lost 1 base and 7 bases, there was a span of 17 bases. CDR3 sequence: CASSQGRLPRGNTIYF. Here the CDR3 DNA reads TGCGCCAGCAGCCAAGGTCGACTACCACGTGGCAACACCATATATTTT.

The chain couples TRBV18 to TRBJ1-2, with TRBD1 matching over 8 bases. V trimming: 4 bases; J trimming: 6 bases; junction bases outside the gene matches: 10. There are 15 residues in the CDR3. The germline V gene encodes CDR1 KGHSH and CDR2 LQKENI. The CDR3 bases are TGTGCCAGCTCACAAGCTAGCGGACAGGGAAATGGCTACACCTTC. Its protein is CASSQASGQGNGYTF.

The chain joins TRBV9 to TRBJ2-3; D is undetermined. The CDR3 totals 14 residues. Trimming took 0 bases from V and 1 from J, leaving 6 bases between them. Germline V lookup: CDR1 SGDLS, CDR2 YYNGEE. DNA for the CDR3: TGTGCCAGCAGCGTAGAGTCGCGCACAGATACGCAGTATTTT. Protein product: CASSVESRTDTQYF.

The chain recombines TRBV6-6 with TRBJ1-5, with 9 nucleotides matching TRBD1. After removal of 7 bases from V and 7 bases from J, the junction contained 14 bases not matched to a gene. The length of the CDR3 is 16 residues. The germline V gene has CDR1 MNHNY and CDR2 SVGAGI (reference sequence). CDR3 in amino acids: CASTDPRTGVPQPQHF. In DNA form, the CDR3 reads TGTGCCAGCACCGACCCGAGGACAGGGGTTCCCCAGCCCCAGCATTTT.

The chain carries TRBV5-6 and TRBJ2-1, with a possible D match to TRBD2 (6 bases). Per the germline V gene, CDR1 is SGHDT and CDR2 is YYEEEE. Trimming took 5 bases from V and 4 from J, leaving 16 bases between them. CDR3 length: 15 residues. CDR3 sequence: CASSPQGLPYNEQFF. Here the CDR3 DNA reads TGTGCCAGCAGTCCTCAGGGACTTCCGTACAATGAGCAGTTCTTC.

V gene TRBV2 combines with J gene TRBJ1-4, with no clear D. The germline V gene encodes CDR1 SNHLY and CDR2 FYNNEI. Trimming pared 5 bases from V and 11 bases from J, leaving 12 bases between. The CDR3 spans 12 residues. DNA of the CDR3: TGTGCCAGCAGTCGGGAGGTGGGGAAACTGTTTTTT. Translated, it gives CASSREVGKLFF.

This clone was detected only once. The rearrangement links TRBV15 to TRBJ2-3; no clear D. This CDR3 contains 14 residues. In germline, CDR1 is LNHNV, CDR2 YYDKDF (reference sequence). V lost 0 bases, J lost 5 bases, and 9 bases lay in between. CDR3 coding DNA: TGTGCCACCAGCAGAGATCTCGCCGGAGATACGCAGTATTTT. Its translation: CATSRDLAGDTQYF.

This rearrangement joins TRBV7-2 to TRBJ2-1; TRBD2 agrees at 12 bases. The CDR3 covers 16 residues. CDR1 SGHTA and CDR2 FQGNSA come from the germline V gene. With 5 bases clipped from V and 5 bases from J, the junction kept 7 bases outside the gene matches. The CDR3 spells CASSHLGLAGNNEQFF. The DNA for the CDR3 is TGTGCCAGCAGCCACCTCGGACTAGCGGGAAACAATGAGCAGTTCTTC. The variable domain in full, with the rest retrieved from reference TRBV7-2 and TRBJ2-1, is GAGVSQSPSNKVTEKGKDVELRCDPISGHTALYWYRQSLGQGLEFLIYFQGNSAPDKSGLPSDRFSAERTGGSVSTLTIQRTQQEDSAVYLCASSHLGLAGNNEQFFGPGTRLTVL.

This clone occurred once. The chain combines TRBV4-2 with TRBJ1-2; D unresolved. The V end was cut by 4 bases, the J end by 3 bases, with 9 bases between. The CDR3 contains 13 residues. The germline gives CDR1 LGHNA, CDR2 YNFKEQ. CDR3 DNA: TGTGCCAGCAGCCCGGGAGGGTACTATGGCTACACCTTC. This codes for CASSPGGYYGYTF.

This clone occurred once. The J gene is TRBJ1-2, the V gene TRBV12-5; 10 bases fit TRBD1. Germline V gene lookup returns CDR1 LGHNT and CDR2 FRNRAP. J lost 6 bases, V lost 2 bases, and 9 bases had no gene match. The CDR3 totals 16 residues. The CDR3 is CASGLPPGQGINGYTF. The CDR3 DNA sequence: TGTGCTAGTGGTTTGCCACCGGGACAGGGGATTAATGGCTACACCTTC.

This chain links TRBV6-1 with TRBJ1-2; 11 positions match TRBD1. Germline values: CDR1 MNHNS, CDR2 SASEGT. Trimming removed 3 bases from V and 5 bases from J; junction bases left unmatched: 8. This CDR3 is built from 16 residues. The CDR3 loop reads CASSDTGQGVGYGYTF. Written as DNA, the CDR3 is TGTGCCAGCAGTGACACGGGACAGGGGGTTGGTTATGGCTACACCTTC.

This chain joins TRBV15 and TRBJ1-4, with 7 positions matching TRBD1. Germline CDR1 LNHNV, CDR2 YYDKDF (reference sequence). V trimming: 1 base; J trimming: 4 bases; junction bases outside the gene matches: 6. The CDR3 spans 16 residues. The CDR3 here is CATSRGRDRYNEKLFF. The CDR3 bases are TGTGCCACCAGCAGAGGAAGGGACAGATATAATGAAAAACTGTTTTTT.

The chain combines TRBV6-5 with TRBJ2-7; D unresolved. Germline V CDR1 and CDR2: MNHEY, SVGAGI. With 6 bases removed from V and 3 bases from J, the gap between germline ends came to 9 bases. CDR3 length: 12 residues. CDR3 loop: CASSPVGYEQYF. The DNA for the CDR3 is TGTGCCAGCAGCCCGGTAGGCTACGAGCAGTACTTC.

The CDR3 here is CASGLGMNTEAFF. CDR3 sequence (DNA): TGTGCTAGTGGTTTGGGCATGAACACTGAAGCTTTCTTT. The chain links TRBV12-5 to TRBJ1-1, with D hard to call. CDR1 and CDR2 from the germline V gene are LGHNT and FRNRAP. Trimming removed 1 base at V and 0 bases at J, with 3 bases between. This CDR3 is 13 amino acids long. Full variable domain (remainder filled in from reference TRBV12-5 and TRBJ1-1): DARVTQTPRHKVTEMGQEVTMRCQPILGHNTVFWYRQTMMQGLELLAYFRNRAPLDDSGMPKDRFSAEMPDATLATLKIQPSEPRDSAVYFCASGLGMNTEAFFGQGTRLTVV.

The chain carries TRBV6-5 and TRBJ1-2; maybe TRBD1 (6 bases). Between the trimmed V and J ends, which lost 8 bases and 7 bases, there was a span of 14 bases. Germline CDR1 and CDR2: MNHEY and SVGAGI. The CDR3 sequence is 12 residues long. CDR3 residues: CASLMEGGGYTF. CDR3 in DNA: TGTGCCAGCTTGATGGAGGGGGGTGGCTACACCTTC.

J is TRBJ2-3 and V is TRBV7-2; a possible D gene is TRBD2 (6 bases). With 4 bases removed from V and 1 base from J, the gap between germline ends came to 12 bases. This CDR3 is 15 amino acids long. CDR1 SGHTA and CDR2 FQGNSA come from the germline V gene. CDR3 nucleotides: TGTGCCAGCAGCTCGAACACGGGGGGCACAGATACGCAGTATTTT. This translates into CASSSNTGGTDTQYF.

This sequence joins TRBV19 and TRBJ2-7; 7 nucleotides agree with TRBD1. The CDR3 has 14 residues. CDR1 and CDR2 from the germline V gene are LNHDA and SQIVND (reference sequence). V trimming: 4 bases; J trimming: 0 bases; junction bases outside the gene matches: 3. The CDR3 protein is CASSTDRASYEQYF. For the CDR3, the DNA is TGTGCCAGTAGTACCGACAGGGCCTCCTACGAGCAGTACTTC.

V usage is TRBV7-6 and J usage is TRBJ2-5; no reliable D call. CDR1 and CDR2 from the germline V gene are SGHVS and FNYEAQ. Trimming stripped 3 bases from V and 2 bases from J, with 10 bases between. This CDR3 comprises 14 residues. The CDR3 region is CASSFLTPQETQYF. The CDR3 bases are TGTGCCAGCAGCTTCTTGACACCACAAGAGACCCAGTACTTC.

V gene TRBV13 combines with J gene TRBJ1-6; D may be TRBD1 (5 bases). Germline V gene sequence: CDR1 PRHDT, CDR2 FYEKMQ (reference sequence). The V and J ends lost 3 bases and 7 bases respectively, with 13 bases between them. This CDR3 comprises 15 residues. CDR3: CASSFRQFRNSPLHF. The CDR3 nucleotides are TGTGCCAGCAGCTTTAGACAGTTTCGAAATTCACCCCTCCACTTT.

J is TRBJ1-3 and V is TRBV10-3; maybe TRBD1 (6 bases). With 6 bases removed from V and 0 bases from J, the gap between germline ends came to 15 bases. Germline V gives CDR1 ENHRY, CDR2 SYGVKD. The CDR3 is 16 amino acids. This CDR3 is CAISRTETFSGNTIYF. The DNA for the CDR3 is TGTGCCATCAGCAGGACAGAAACCTTCTCTGGAAACACCATATATTTT.

The chain joins TRBV18 to TRBJ1-5; D gene uncertain. Trimming removed 2 bases at V and 1 base at J, with 6 bases between. Germline values: CDR1 KGHSH, CDR2 LQKENI. The CDR3 is 14 amino acids. CDR3 nucleotides: TGTGCCAGCTCACCATTTGAGAGCAATCAGCCCCAGCATTTT. Residues: CASSPFESNQPQHF.

The chain couples TRBV30 to TRBJ1-6, with D unresolved. CDR1 and CDR2 from the germline V gene are GTSNPN and SVGIG (reference sequence). The CDR3 length is 12 residues. Trimming pared 5 bases from V and 8 bases from J, leaving 10 bases between. The CDR3 sequence: CAWDPTHSPLHF. The CDR3 DNA follows: TGTGCCTGGGATCCGACCCATTCACCCCTCCACTTT. Filled out from reference TRBV30 and TRBJ1-6, the complete variable domain reads SQTIHQWPATLVQPVGSPLSLECTVEGTSNPNLYWYRQAAGRGLQLLFYSVGIGQISSEVPQNLSASRPQDRQFILSSKKLLLSDSGFYLCAWDPTHSPLHFGNGTRLTVT.

The CDR3 reads CASNFRHEQYF. In DNA, the CDR3 is TGTGCCAGCAATTTTCGCCACGAGCAGTACTTC. The J gene is TRBJ2-7, the V gene TRBV2; D gene ambiguous. Germline CDR1 is SNHLY and CDR2 is FYNNEI. CDR3 length: 11 residues. The germline V and J ends were trimmed by 7 bases and 5 bases, with 9 bases remaining between them.

The CDR3: CASSPSSGDQETQYF. Here the CDR3 DNA reads TGTGCCAGCAGCCCTTCCAGTGGAGACCAAGAGACCCAGTACTTC. The chain couples TRBV5-5 to TRBJ2-5; D remains unclear. Trimming removed 4 bases from V and 0 bases from J, with 13 bases in between. Germline values: CDR1 SGHKS, CDR2 YYEKEE (reference sequence). The CDR3 covers 15 residues.

The genes are TRBV2 and TRBJ1-3; no clear D gene. CDR3 length: 15 residues. Trimming shortened V by 6 bases and J by 3 bases, and 15 bases separated the two germline ends. Germline-derived CDR1 and CDR2 are SNHLY and FYNNEI. The CDR3 region has the DNA TGTGCCAGCAGGACACCGCCGGGAGGTGGAAACACCATATATTTT. Translation gives CASRTPPGGGNTIYF.

The genes are TRBV14 and TRBJ2-5; D possibly corresponds to TRBD1 (5 bases). The last part of the DNA fits TRBJ2-7 better; the J call may be wrong. CDR3 length equals 15 residues. Germline V gene lookup returns CDR1 SGHDN and CDR2 FVKESK. The CDR3 sequence is CASSRMVAGTYEQYF. In nucleotides, the CDR3 is TGTGCCAGCAGCCGAATGGTGGCAGGGACCTACGAGCAGTACTTC.

V usage is TRBV5-1 and J usage is TRBJ2-7; TRBD1 or TRBD2 may be the D gene (6 bases each). The CDR3 contains 13 residues. Looked up from germline, CDR1 is SGHRS and CDR2 is YFSETQ. Trimming left V 5 bases short and J 4 bases short, with 13 bases between. CDR3 in DNA: TGCGCCAGCAGAGGGGGGCAGGCATACGAGCAGTACTTC. Protein sequence: CASRGGQAYEQYF.